A single sample is the source of the 24 T cell receptor beta chains below, sequenced in a study of T cells after yellow fever vaccination. In TCRdb, the 5' RACE reads were re-called with MiXCR into one record per CDR3 protein. The data contain approximately 260,000 distinct CDR3 sequences, about 5.2% of them singletons. Material: CD4+ T cells sorted from PBMCs, obtained on the day of the yellow fever booster vaccination. The receptors stem from a man between 18 and 29 years old who received the YFV17D yellow fever vaccine.

Ten or more counts support this clonotype. The V and J genes are TRBV20-1 and TRBJ2-5; TRBD1 agrees at 7 bases. Germline-derived CDR1 and CDR2 are DFQATT and SNEGSKA (reference sequence). The junction had 8 bases not matched to a gene; V was cut back by 5 bases and J by 5 bases. The CDR3 has 13 amino acids. The CDR3 protein is CSARQGVLETQYF. The DNA of the CDR3 is TGCAGTGCTCGACAGGGCGTACTGGAGACCCAGTACTTC.

A word on this clonotype: The junction shows a germline mismatch at one end, possibly a read error. The chain uses TRBV29-1 and TRBJ1-1; perhaps TRBD1 as D (5 bases). The CDR3 consists of 15 residues. CDR1 and CDR2 (germline): SQVTM, ANQGSEA. For the CDR3, the DNA is TGCGGCGTTGAAATGGGAAACAGGCGGAACACTGAAGCTTTCTTT. Residues: CGVEMGNRRNTEAFF.

The chain couples TRBV20-1 to TRBJ1-2; 7 positions agree with TRBD1. In germline, CDR1 is DFQATT, CDR2 SNEGSKA (reference sequence). Trimming at V came to 1 base and at J to 5 bases, leaving 10 bases not matched to a gene. This CDR3 region has 15 residues. DNA of the CDR3: TGCAGTGCTAGAGCCCCGTTCCAGGGGGATTATGGCTACACCTTC. Its translation: CSARAPFQGDYGYTF.

This clonotype was recorded at least ten times. The chain recombines TRBV9 with TRBJ2-3; D remains unclear. V lost 0 bases to trimming and J lost 4 bases, with 9 bases between them. Per germline, CDR1 SGDLS and CDR2 YYNGEE. The CDR3 is 14 residues long. CDR3 region: CASSVASQSDTQYF. Here the CDR3 DNA reads TGTGCCAGCAGCGTAGCCTCACAGTCAGATACGCAGTATTTT.

This clonotype was recorded at least ten times. The V call is TRBV9, the J call TRBJ2-2; D is ambiguous. Germline V CDR1 and CDR2: SGDLS, YYNGEE. The V end lost 5 bases, the J end lost 6 bases, and 11 bases lay between the germline ends. The length of the CDR3 is 13 residues. Here the CDR3 reads CASSADPAGELFF. CDR3 coding DNA: TGTGCCAGCAGTGCCGATCCGGCCGGGGAGCTGTTTTTT.

This chain links TRBV7-2 with TRBJ2-7; D gene uncertain. V gave up 5 bases and J gave up 1 base, with 6 bases separating them. The CDR3 sequence is 12 residues long. Germline loops: CDR1 SGHTA, CDR2 FQGNSA. The CDR3 loop is CASSAGSYEQYF. DNA of the CDR3: TGTGCCAGCAGCGCCGGTTCCTACGAGCAGTACTTC.

This clonotype came up a few times. The chain is built from TRBV2 and TRBJ1-5; the D is unclear. The germline CDR1 and CDR2 sequences are SNHLY and FYNNEI. The CDR3 runs 16 residues. With 5 bases removed from V and 1 base from J, the gap between germline ends came to 15 bases. The CDR3 DNA sequence: TGTGCCAGCAGTTCAAGAGCCTCGGAGAGCAATCAGCCCCAGCATTTT. Its translation: CASSSRASESNQPQHF.

This clonotype has a count of ten or more. The rearrangement uses TRBV12-3 or TRBV12-4 and TRBJ2-3, with D hard to call. V dropped 3 bases and J dropped 10 bases, with 14 bases sitting between them. The CDR3 runs to 13 residues. CDR3 in amino acids: CASSLVVDGPQYF. In DNA form, the CDR3 reads TGTGCCAGCAGTTTGGTGGTGGATGGCCCGCAGTATTTT.

This clonotype appeared a few times. The chain employs TRBV21-1 and TRBJ2-1; TRBD1, as called in the table, went unchecked against the DNA. TRBV21-1 is deemed a pseudogene. There are 17 residues in the CDR3. CDR3 DNA sequence: TGTGCCAGCAGCAAAGCCCGTCCGGGGTTTCCTTACAATGAGCAGTTCTTC. Translation gives CASSKARPGFPYNEQFF.

The V gene is TRBV27, the J gene TRBJ1-1; D not resolved. V was pared by 8 bases and J by 6 bases, with 16 bases between. Germline CDR1 and CDR2: MNHEY and SMNVEV (reference sequence). This CDR3 contains 13 residues. The CDR3 reads CASVSPTRSEAFF. Written as DNA, the CDR3 is TGTGCCAGCGTATCACCCACCCGATCTGAAGCTTTCTTT.

This clonotype appeared a few times. The V and J genes are TRBV5-1 and TRBJ1-2, with 7 bases that match TRBD1. With V trimmed by 0 bases and J by 4 bases, 6 bases remained unmatched. Germline V gene lookup returns CDR1 SGHRS and CDR2 YFSETQ. The CDR3 extends over 15 amino acids. In nucleotides, the CDR3 is TGCGCCAGCAGCTTGGGACAGGGAAGTCTCTATGGCTACACCTTC. It translates to CASSLGQGSLYGYTF.

This clonotype was counted between two and nine times. CDR3 sequence reads: CSANTGGELHEQYF. CDR3 DNA sequence: TGCAGTGCGAATACAGGGGGAGAGTTACACGAGCAGTACTTC. The rearrangement links TRBV20-1 to TRBJ2-7; 8 nucleotides match TRBD1. From germline, CDR1 is DFQATT and CDR2 SNEGSKA (reference sequence). After removal of 6 bases from V and 5 bases from J, the junction contained 12 bases not matched to a gene. This CDR3 contains 14 residues.

The chain uses TRBV25-1 and TRBJ1-1; D call uncertain. The length of the CDR3 is 12 residues. Germline CDR1 MGHDK, CDR2 SYGVNS. Deletions cut 5 bases from V and 10 bases from J, with 14 bases between. The CDR3 nucleotides read TGTGCCAGCAGTCTGTTGGGAGAGGTAGCTTTCTTT. This encodes CASSLLGEVAFF.

This clonotype has more than one count but fewer than ten. The chain couples TRBV4-2 to TRBJ2-1; 8 nucleotides agree with TRBD1. Germline V gene lookup returns CDR1 LGHNA and CDR2 YNFKEQ. The J segment lost 2 bases and the V segment lost 5 bases, leaving 5 bases of the junction unmatched. CDR3 length equals 15 residues. The CDR3 protein is CASSDPGGAYNEQFF. CDR3 sequence (DNA): TGTGCCAGCAGCGATCCAGGGGGCGCCTACAATGAGCAGTTCTTC.

This clonotype was observed at least ten times. The rearrangement joins TRBV5-1 to TRBJ2-3, with D maybe TRBD2 (5 bases). From germline, CDR1 is SGHRS and CDR2 YFSETQ. CDR3 length: 13 amino acids. V lost 4 bases and J lost 4, with 10 bases in between. CDR3 in amino acids: CASSTEGSDTQYF. The CDR3 bases are TGCGCCAGCAGCACTGAGGGATCAGATACGCAGTATTTT.

The CDR3 DNA sequence: TGCAGTGCCACCCGGGACAGGGGTCGGAATCAGCCCCAGCATTTT. Translated: CSATRDRGRNQPQHF. The chain combines TRBV20-1 with TRBJ1-5; TRBD1 aligns across 10 bases. V lost 6 bases to trimming and J lost 4 bases; unmatched junction nucleotides: 9. Germline V gene sequence: CDR1 DFQATT, CDR2 SNEGSKA (reference sequence). The CDR3 is 15 amino acids.

In this sample, this clonotype turned up many times. This chain links TRBV6-6 with TRBJ1-5; D is undetermined. Germline V lookup: CDR1 MNHNY, CDR2 SVGAGI (reference sequence). The CDR3 covers 13 residues. V was clipped by 2 bases and J by 3 bases, with 5 bases between them. The CDR3 reads CASSYRDNQPQHF. DNA of the CDR3: TGTGCCAGCAGTTACAGGGACAATCAGCCCCAGCATTTT.

The rearrangement uses TRBV7-2 and TRBJ1-2; TRBD1 might be the D (5 bases). The germline V and J ends were trimmed by 6 bases and 0 bases, with 17 bases remaining between them. The CDR3 is made up of 16 amino acids. CDR1 is SGHTA, CDR2 FQGNSA, per germline. CDR3 region: CASRGWGPLANYGYTF. The DNA for the CDR3 is TGTGCCAGCAGGGGGTGGGGACCTCTGGCTAACTATGGCTACACCTTC.

This clonotype has only a few counts. V gene TRBV11-3 combines with J gene TRBJ2-1, with D perhaps TRBD1 or TRBD2 (5 bases each). This CDR3 spans 13 amino acids. The V gene lost 1 base and the J gene lost 12 bases, with 13 bases spanning the gap. CDR1 and CDR2 (germline): SGHNT, YENEEA. The CDR3 bases are TGTGCCAGCAGCTTAGCCCCGCAGAGGGGGCAGTTCTTC. Protein product: CASSLAPQRGQFF. Complete variable domain (other parts from reference TRBV11-3 and TRBJ2-1): EAGVVQSPRYKIIEKKQPVAFWCNPISGHNTLYWYLQNLGQGPELLIRYENEEAVDDSQLPKDRFSAERLKGVDSTLKIQPAELGDSAVYLCASSLAPQRGQFFGPGTRLTVL.

The table lists this clonotype with many counts. The chain joins TRBV5-5 to TRBJ2-7, with 9 nucleotides matching TRBD2. Trimming at V came to 3 bases and at J to 9 bases, leaving 13 bases not matched to a gene. CDR1 and CDR2 (germline): SGHKS, YYEKEE (reference sequence). The CDR3 sequence is 15 residues long. The DNA for the CDR3 is TGTGCCAGCAGCTGGATAGCGGGGGAGACACTGGGGCAGTACTTC. It codes for CASSWIAGETLGQYF. The full variable domain, rest sourced from reference TRBV5-5 and TRBJ2-7, is DAGVTQSPTHLIKTRGQQVTLRCSPISGHKSVSWYQQVLGQGPQFIFQYYEKEERGRGNFPDRFSARQFPNYSSELNVNALLLGDSALYLCASSWIAGETLGQYFGPGTRLTVT.

The chain has TRBV6-6 and TRBJ1-2; D not certain. Germline CDR1 reads MNHNY; CDR2 reads SVGAGI (reference sequence). This CDR3 has 12 residues. V was pared by 2 bases and J by 4 bases, with 5 bases between. For the CDR3, the DNA is TGTGCCAGCAGTTACACTGCCTATGGCTACACCTTC. Translated: CASSYTAYGYTF.

This sequence joins TRBV12-3 or TRBV12-4 and TRBJ1-2, with D maybe TRBD1 (5 bases). Trimming pared 6 bases from V and 4 bases from J, leaving 9 bases between. The CDR3 extends over 12 amino acids. The CDR3 DNA is TGTGCCAGCAGGCTCGGGACCTATGGCTACACCTTC. This sequence encodes CASRLGTYGYTF.

This clonotype was detected a few times. V is TRBV2 and J is TRBJ2-1; D is possibly TRBD1 (5 bases). Looked up from germline, CDR1 is SNHLY and CDR2 is FYNNEI. This CDR3 is built from 13 residues. V lost 11 bases, J lost 2 bases, and 13 bases lay in between. The CDR3 DNA follows: TGTGCCTTACTGGGGCTGCCCTACAATGAGCAGTTCTTC. Amino acid sequence: CALLGLPYNEQFF.

The sample holds a few counts of this clonotype. The chain carries TRBV7-9 and TRBJ1-2; D perhaps matches TRBD1 (5 bases). The CDR3 covers 14 residues. V was trimmed by 0 bases and J by 5 bases, leaving 10 bases between them. Germline lookup yields CDR1 SEHNR and CDR2 FQNEAQ (reference sequence). The CDR3 loop is CASSLAEPGYGYTF. CDR3 nucleotides: TGTGCCAGCAGCTTAGCAGAACCAGGGTATGGCTACACCTTC.